This TCR beta chain was observed in a study of T cell responses to AZD1222 COVID-19 vaccine. General study points: Within unmutated variant regions lay the reported targets of nearly half of spike-specific TCRs. Donors, mostly white British, included more females; clonal diversity was possibly underestimated. All repertoire sampling was performed exclusively after the peak T cell response. Only 6 or 7 AZD1222 recipients tested seropositive at baseline.

A note on this clone: What it binds is unknown.

The protocol was immunoSEQ multiplex PCR, while the TCRdb copy is restricted to in-frame clones and leaves out a portion. The table has approximately 300,000 clones, 94% seen once; the top ten hold less than 0.65%. Sequenced material: peripheral blood, taken 28 days after the second AZD1222 dose. The receptor was derived from an adult who received the AZD1222 COVID-19 vaccine.

As DNA, the CDR3 is TGTGCCAGCAGCGGACCGGGACAGGGGGCCAATGAGCAGTTCTTC. Residues: CASSGPGQGANEQFF. V and J are TRBV21-1 and TRBJ2-1; the table's D call of TRBD1 was not tested on the DNA. TRBV21-1 is a listed pseudogene. The CDR3 runs 15 residues.